Reported below is one T cell receptor beta chain. The data are from a study of T cell responses to AZD1222 COVID-19 vaccine. Trimming shortened V by 1 base and J by 5 bases, and 15 bases separated the two germline ends. Germline V CDR1 and CDR2: LGHDT, YNNKEL (reference sequence). This CDR3 is built from 15 residues. Profiled with immunoSEQ multiplex PCR; TCRdb holds only in-frame clones, not every one. The sample has roughly 93,000 clones; 80% to 90% are singletons. This clonotype originated in an adult in good health. The starting material was peripheral blood, obtained on day 0 of AZD1222 vaccination. The rearrangement joins TRBV3-1 (or the pseudogene TRBV3-2) to TRBJ2-7; D gene uncertain. The CDR3 loop reads CASSQVMRQAHEQYF. CDR3 bases: TGTGCCAGCAGCCAAGTAATGAGGCAGGCCCACGAGCAGTACTTC.